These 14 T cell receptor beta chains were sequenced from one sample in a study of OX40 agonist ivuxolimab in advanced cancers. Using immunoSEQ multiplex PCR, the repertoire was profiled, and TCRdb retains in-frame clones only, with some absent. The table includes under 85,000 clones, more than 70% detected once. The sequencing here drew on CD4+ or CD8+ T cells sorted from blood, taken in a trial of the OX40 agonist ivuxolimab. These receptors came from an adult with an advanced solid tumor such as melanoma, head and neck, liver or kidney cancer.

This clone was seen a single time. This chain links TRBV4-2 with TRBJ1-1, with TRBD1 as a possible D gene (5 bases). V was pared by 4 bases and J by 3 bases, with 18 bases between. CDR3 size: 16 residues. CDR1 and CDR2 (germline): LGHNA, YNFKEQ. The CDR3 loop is CASSPKSGGYDTEAFF. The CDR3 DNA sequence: TGTGCCAGCAGCCCAAAGTCCGGGGGGTATGACACTGAAGCTTTCTTT.

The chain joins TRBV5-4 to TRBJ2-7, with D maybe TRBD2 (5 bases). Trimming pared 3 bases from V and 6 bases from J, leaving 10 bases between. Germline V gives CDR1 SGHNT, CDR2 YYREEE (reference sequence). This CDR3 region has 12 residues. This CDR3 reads CASSSEEGEQYF. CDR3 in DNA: TGTGCCAGCAGCTCTGAAGAGGGCGAGCAGTACTTC.

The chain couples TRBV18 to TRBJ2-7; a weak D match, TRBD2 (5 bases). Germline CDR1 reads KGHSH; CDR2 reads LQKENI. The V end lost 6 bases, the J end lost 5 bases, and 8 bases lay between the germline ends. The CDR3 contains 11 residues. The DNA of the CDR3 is TGTGCCAGCTCTGAGGGCCACGAGCAGTACTTC. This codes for CASSEGHEQYF.

DNA for the CDR3: TGTGCCAGCAGCCATCCCCCGGGACCCAACTCGGCCGGGGAGCTGTTTTTT. Residues: CASSHPPGPNSAGELFF. The rearrangement links TRBV4-2 to TRBJ2-2, with D possibly called TRBD1 or TRBD2 (5 bases each). This CDR3 comprises 17 residues. From germline, CDR1 is LGHNA and CDR2 YNFKEQ. With 3 bases removed from V and 6 bases from J, the gap between germline ends came to 20 bases.

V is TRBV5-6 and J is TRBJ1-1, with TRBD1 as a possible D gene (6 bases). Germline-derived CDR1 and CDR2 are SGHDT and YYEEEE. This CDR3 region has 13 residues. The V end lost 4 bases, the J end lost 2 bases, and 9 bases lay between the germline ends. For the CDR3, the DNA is TGTGCCAGCAGCCCACAGGGTAACACTGAAGCTTTCTTT. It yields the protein CASSPQGNTEAFF.

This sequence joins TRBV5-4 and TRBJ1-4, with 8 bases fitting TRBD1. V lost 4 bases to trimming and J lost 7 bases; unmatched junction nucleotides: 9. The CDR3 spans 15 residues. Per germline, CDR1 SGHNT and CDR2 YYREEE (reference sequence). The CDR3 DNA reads TGTGCCAGCAGCGGGGCCGGGACAGGATTTGAAAAACTGTTTTTT. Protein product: CASSGAGTGFEKLFF.

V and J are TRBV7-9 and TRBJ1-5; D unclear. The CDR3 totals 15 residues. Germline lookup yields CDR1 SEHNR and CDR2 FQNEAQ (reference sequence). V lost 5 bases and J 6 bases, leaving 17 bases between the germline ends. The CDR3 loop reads CASSHPREVGQPQHF. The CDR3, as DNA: TGTGCCAGCAGCCACCCGAGAGAGGTGGGTCAGCCCCAGCATTTT.

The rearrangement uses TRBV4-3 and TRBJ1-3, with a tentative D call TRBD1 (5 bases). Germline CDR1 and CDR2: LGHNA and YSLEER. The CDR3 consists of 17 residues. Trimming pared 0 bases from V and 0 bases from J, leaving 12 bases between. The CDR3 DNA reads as TGCGCCAGCAGCCAAGAAGAAGCGGGACGCTCTGGAAACACCATATATTTT. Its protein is CASSQEEAGRSGNTIYF.

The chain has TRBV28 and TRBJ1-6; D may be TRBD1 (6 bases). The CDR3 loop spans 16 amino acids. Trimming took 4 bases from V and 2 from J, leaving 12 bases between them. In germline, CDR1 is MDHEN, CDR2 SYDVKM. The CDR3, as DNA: TGTGCCAGCAGTTGGGGGGGGGCAACCTATAATTCACCCCTCCACTTT. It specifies CASSWGGATYNSPLHF.

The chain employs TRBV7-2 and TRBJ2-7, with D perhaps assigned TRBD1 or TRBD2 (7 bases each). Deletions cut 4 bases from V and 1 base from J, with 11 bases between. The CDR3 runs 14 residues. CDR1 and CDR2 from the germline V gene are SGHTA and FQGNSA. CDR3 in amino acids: CASSWQGGSYEQYF. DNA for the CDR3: TGTGCCAGCAGCTGGCAGGGGGGGTCCTACGAGCAGTACTTC.

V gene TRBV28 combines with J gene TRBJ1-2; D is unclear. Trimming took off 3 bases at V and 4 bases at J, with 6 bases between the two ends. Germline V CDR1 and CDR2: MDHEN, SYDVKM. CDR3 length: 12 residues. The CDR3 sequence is CASSFSIYGYTF. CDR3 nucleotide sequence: TGTGCCAGCAGTTTCTCCATCTATGGCTACACCTTC.

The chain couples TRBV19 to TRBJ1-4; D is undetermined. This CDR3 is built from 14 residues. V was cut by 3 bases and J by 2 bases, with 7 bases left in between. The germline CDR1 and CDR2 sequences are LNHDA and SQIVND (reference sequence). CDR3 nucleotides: TGTGCCAGTAGTATCACTTTTACTAATGAAAAACTGTTTTTT. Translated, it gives CASSITFTNEKLFF.

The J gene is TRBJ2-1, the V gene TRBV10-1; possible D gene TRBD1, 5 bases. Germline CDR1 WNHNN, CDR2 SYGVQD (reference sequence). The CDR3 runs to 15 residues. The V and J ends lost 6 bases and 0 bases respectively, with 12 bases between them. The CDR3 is CASSDGHNSYNEQFF. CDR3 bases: TGCGCCAGCAGCGATGGACATAACTCCTACAATGAGCAGTTCTTC.

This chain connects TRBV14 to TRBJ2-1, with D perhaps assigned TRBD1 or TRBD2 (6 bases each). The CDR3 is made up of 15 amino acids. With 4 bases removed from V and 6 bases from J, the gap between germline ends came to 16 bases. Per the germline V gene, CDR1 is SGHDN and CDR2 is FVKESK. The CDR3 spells CASSPAAGQTNEQFF. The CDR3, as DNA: TGTGCCAGCAGCCCAGCGGCGGGACAAACCAATGAGCAGTTCTTC.